The entry below describes one T cell receptor beta chain. Its cognate antigen is unknown. Repertoires were generated with immunoSEQ multiplex PCR, while TCRdb's copy carries only in-frame clones and drops some. Among some 21,000 clones listed, less than 80% were seen once. The sample belongs to a study of CD4 T cells in relation to SARS-CoV-2 and coronaviruses. Turning to the study itself: The negative reference was HIV-1 Nef peptide pool or peptide-free culture.

CDR1 ENHRY and CDR2 SYGVKD come from the germline V gene. V lost 0 bases, J lost 4 bases, and 11 bases lay in between. This CDR3 is built from 15 residues. Before the COVID-19 pandemic, during about 2011-2019, CD4+ T cells were taken from unexposed donors. After approximately ten days of culture, CD4+ T cells were isolated. Cells permitting, SARS-CoV-2 S/N and four cold-coronavirus spikes were tested on unexposed-donor CD4+ T cells. The sequence was collected from a human donor in good health. The rearrangement uses TRBV10-3 and TRBJ2-3; D perhaps matches TRBD2 (7 bases). The specimen sequenced was CD4+ T cells from PBMCs, cultured in vitro. The CDR3 bases are TGTGCCATCAGTGAGTCAGGGGGGGGCTCAGATACGCAGTATTTT. It is translated as CAISESGGGSDTQYF.